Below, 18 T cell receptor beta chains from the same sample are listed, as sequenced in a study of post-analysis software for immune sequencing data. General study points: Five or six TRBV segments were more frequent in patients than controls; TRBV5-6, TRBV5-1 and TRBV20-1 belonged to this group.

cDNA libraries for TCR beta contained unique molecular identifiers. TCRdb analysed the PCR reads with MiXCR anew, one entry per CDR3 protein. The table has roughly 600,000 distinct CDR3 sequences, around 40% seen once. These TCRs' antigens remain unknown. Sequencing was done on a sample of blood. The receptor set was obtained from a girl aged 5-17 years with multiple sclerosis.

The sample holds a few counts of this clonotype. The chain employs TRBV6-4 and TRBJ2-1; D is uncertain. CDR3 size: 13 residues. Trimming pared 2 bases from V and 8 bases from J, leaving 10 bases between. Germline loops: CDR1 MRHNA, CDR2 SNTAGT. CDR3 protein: CASSDPGKHEQFF. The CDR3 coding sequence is TGTGCCAGCAGTGACCCGGGCAAGCATGAGCAGTTCTTC.

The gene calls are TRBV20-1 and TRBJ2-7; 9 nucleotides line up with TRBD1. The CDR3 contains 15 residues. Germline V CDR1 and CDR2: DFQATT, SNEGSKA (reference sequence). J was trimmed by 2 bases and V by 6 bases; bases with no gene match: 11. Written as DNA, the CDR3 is TGCAGTGCAAATGCCCAACAGGGGGCGGCCTACGAGCAGTACTTC. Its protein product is CSANAQQGAAYEQYF.

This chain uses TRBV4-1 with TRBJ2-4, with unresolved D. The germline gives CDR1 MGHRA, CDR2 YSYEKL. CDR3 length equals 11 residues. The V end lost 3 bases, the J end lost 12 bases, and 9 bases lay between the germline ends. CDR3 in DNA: TGCGCCAGCAGCCATGGAACTACTCAGTACTTC. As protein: CASSHGTTQYF.

CDR3 bases: TGTGCCAGCAGTGAAGGAGTGGGGGACTACTTACAAGAGACCCAGTACTTC. This sequence encodes CASSEGVGDYLQETQYF. The V call is TRBV2, the J call TRBJ2-5, with 7 bases aligning to TRBD2. Trimming cost V 1 base and J 2 bases; bases outside gene matches: 10. The CDR3 totals 17 residues. Germline V gene sequence: CDR1 SNHLY, CDR2 FYNNEI.

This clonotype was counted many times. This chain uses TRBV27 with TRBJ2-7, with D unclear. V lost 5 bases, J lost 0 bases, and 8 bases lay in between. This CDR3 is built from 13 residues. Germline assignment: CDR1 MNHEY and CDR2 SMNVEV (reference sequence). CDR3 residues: CASSPGLSYEQYF. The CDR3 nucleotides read TGTGCCAGCAGTCCGGGCCTCTCCTACGAGCAGTACTTC.

The CDR3 nucleotides are TGTGCCAGCAGCTTATTGGATCCTACGGGAGAGCAGTACTTC. Translating it yields CASSLLDPTGEQYF. V usage is TRBV7-9 and J usage is TRBJ2-7; D might be TRBD2 (5 bases). V gave up 2 bases and J gave up 7 bases, with 15 bases separating them. The CDR3 totals 14 residues. Germline V gene data show CDR1 as SEHNR and CDR2 as FQNEAQ (reference sequence). The entire variable domain, with the rest obtained from reference TRBV7-9 and TRBJ2-7, is as follows: DTGVSQNPRHKITKRGQNVTFRCDPISEHNRLYWYRQTLGQGPEFLTYFQNEAQLEKSRLLSDRFSAERPKGSFSTLEIQRTEQGDSAMYLCASSLLDPTGEQYFGPGTRLTVT.

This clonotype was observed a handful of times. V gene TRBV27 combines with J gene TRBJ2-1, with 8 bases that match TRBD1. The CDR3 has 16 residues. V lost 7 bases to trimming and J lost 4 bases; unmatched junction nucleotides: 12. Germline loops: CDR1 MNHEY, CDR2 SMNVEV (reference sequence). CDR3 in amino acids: CASTMGDRSFYNEQFF. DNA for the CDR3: TGTGCCAGCACCATGGGGGACAGGAGCTTTTACAATGAGCAGTTCTTC.

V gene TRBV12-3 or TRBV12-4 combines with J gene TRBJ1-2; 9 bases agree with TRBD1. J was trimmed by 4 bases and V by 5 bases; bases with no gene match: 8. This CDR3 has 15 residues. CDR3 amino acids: CASSPNRGRSYGYTF. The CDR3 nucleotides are TGTGCCAGCAGTCCCAACAGGGGGCGCAGCTATGGCTACACCTTC.

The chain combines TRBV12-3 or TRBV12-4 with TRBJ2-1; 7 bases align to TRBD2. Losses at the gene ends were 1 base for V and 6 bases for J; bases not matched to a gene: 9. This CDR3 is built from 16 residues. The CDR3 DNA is TGTGCCAGCAGTTTAGGATGGGCGGGAGTGGGCAATGAGCAGTTCTTC. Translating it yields CASSLGWAGVGNEQFF.

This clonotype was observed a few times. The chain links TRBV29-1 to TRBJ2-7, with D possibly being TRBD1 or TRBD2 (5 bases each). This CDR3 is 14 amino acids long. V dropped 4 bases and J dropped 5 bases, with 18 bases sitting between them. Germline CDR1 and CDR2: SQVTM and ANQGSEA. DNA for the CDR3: TGCAGCGTTGGGGACGGAAGGGTCGTTGACGAGCAGTACTTC. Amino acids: CSVGDGRVVDEQYF.

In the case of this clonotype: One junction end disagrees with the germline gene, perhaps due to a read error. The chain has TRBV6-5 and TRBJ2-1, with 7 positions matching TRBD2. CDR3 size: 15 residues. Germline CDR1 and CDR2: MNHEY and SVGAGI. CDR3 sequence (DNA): TGTGCCAGCAGTCCCTCTAGCGGAGCCTACAATGGGCAGTTCTTC. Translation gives CASSPSSGAYNGQFF.

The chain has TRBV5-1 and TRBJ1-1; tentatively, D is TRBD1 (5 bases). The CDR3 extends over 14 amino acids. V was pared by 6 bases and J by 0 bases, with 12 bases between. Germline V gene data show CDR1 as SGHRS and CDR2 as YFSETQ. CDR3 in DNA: TGCGCCAGCACCGGGGGAGGTCTGAACACTGAAGCTTTCTTT. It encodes CASTGGGLNTEAFF.

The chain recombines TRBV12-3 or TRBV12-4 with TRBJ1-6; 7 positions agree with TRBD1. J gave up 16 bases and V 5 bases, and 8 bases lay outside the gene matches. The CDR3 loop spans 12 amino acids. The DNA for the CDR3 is TGTGCCAGCAGTGGAGGGGGCTCTAGACTCCACTTT. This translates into CASSGGGSRLHF.

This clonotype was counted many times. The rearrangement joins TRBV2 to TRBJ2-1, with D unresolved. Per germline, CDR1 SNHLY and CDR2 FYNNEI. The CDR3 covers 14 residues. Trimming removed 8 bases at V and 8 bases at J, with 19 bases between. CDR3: CASSVPMLLDEQFF. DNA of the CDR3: TGTGCCAGCTCCGTTCCGATGCTCTTGGATGAGCAGTTCTTC.

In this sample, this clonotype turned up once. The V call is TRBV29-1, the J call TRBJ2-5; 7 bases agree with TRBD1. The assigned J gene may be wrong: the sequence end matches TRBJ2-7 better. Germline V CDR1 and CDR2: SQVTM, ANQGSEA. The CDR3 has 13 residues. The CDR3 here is CSVEKGAAYEQYF. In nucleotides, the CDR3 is TGCAGCGTTGAGAAGGGGGCAGCCTACGAGCAGTACTTC.

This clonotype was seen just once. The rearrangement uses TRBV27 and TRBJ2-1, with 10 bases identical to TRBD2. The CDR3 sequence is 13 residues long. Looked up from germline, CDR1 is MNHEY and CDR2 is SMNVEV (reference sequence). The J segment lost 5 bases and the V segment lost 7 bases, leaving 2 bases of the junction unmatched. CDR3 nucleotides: TGTGCCAGCAAAGCGGGGGGGCACAATGAGCAGTTCTTC. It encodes CASKAGGHNEQFF.

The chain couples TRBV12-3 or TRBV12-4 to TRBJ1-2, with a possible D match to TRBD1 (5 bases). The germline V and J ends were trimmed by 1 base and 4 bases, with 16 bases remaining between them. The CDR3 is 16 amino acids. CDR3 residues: CASSLVGRGDAYGYTF. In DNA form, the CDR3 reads TGTGCCAGCAGTTTAGTCGGCAGAGGGGATGCCTATGGCTACACCTTC.

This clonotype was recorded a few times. This CDR3 reads CASSEAGDRGLENTEAFF. The CDR3 region has the DNA TGTGCCAGCAGTGAAGCGGGGGACAGGGGTCTTGAGAACACTGAAGCTTTCTTT. The rearrangement joins TRBV2 to TRBJ1-1, with 10 bases aligning to TRBD1. The CDR3 has 18 amino acids. V trimming: 0 bases; J trimming: 1 base; junction bases outside the gene matches: 8. CDR1 is SNHLY and CDR2 is FYNNEI in the germline V gene. Supplemented by reference TRBV2 and TRBJ1-1, the full variable domain reads EPEVTQTPSHQVTQMGQEVILRCVPISNHLYFYWYRQILGQKVEFLVSFYNNEISEKSEIFDDQFSVERPDGSNFTLKIRSTKLEDSAMYFCASSEAGDRGLENTEAFFGQGTRLTVV.